A selection of T cell receptor beta chains follows, all from one sample in a study of blood T cell repertoires in COVID-19. Data came from immunoSEQ multiplex PCR; TCRdb stores just in-frame clones and leaves some out. The sample yields approximately 100,000 clones, around 91% seen once. Sequences were obtained from peripheral blood. These receptors originate from an elderly woman with acute or convalescent COVID-19. Each CDR3 is given with its conserved first and last residue. Each record gives: D gene, J gene, clone size, V gene, CDR3 DNA, CDR3 protein. A D gene is named only where the DNA matches it firmly. Clone size, where shown, is once, few, many, or a class for clones that have expanded.

-	TRBJ2-3	-	TRBV12-3/TRBV12-4	TGTGCCAGCAGTTTAATAAGCGGGTCGCAGTATTTT	CASSLISGSQYF
TRBD2	TRBJ2-7	once	TRBV7-2	TGTGCCAGCAGCTTAGTCGCTAGCGGGGGGGCCGGGACCTCCTACGAGCAGTACTTC	CASSLVASGGAGTSYEQYF
-	TRBJ1-2	-	TRBV15	TGTGCCACCAGCAGAGATAGGACAGACGACTATGGCTACACCTTC	CATSRDRTDDYGYTF
TRBD1	TRBJ1-2	-	TRBV4-2	TGTGCCAGCAGCCAAGATACAGGGGTTCCCTATGGCTACACCTTC	CASSQDTGVPYGYTF
TRBD2	TRBJ2-7	once	TRBV7-2	TGTGCCAGCAGCCCGCGGTTAGCGGGGGGCTACGAGCAGTACTTC	CASSPRLAGGYEQYF
TRBD1	TRBJ1-5	-	TRBV19	TGTGCCAGTTCCCCGACAGGGCAGAGCAATCAGCCCCAGCATTTT	CASSPTGQSNQPQHF
TRBD1	TRBJ1-3	-	TRBV28	TGTGCCAGCAAGTCCCTAGTTCCCGACAGGGGTGGAAACACCATATATTTT	CASKSLVPDRGGNTIYF
TRBD1	TRBJ2-1	-	TRBV15	TGTGCCACCAGTAAGGGACAGGGGAGCTACAATGAGCAGTTCTTC	CATSKGQGSYNEQFF
TRBD1	TRBJ2-3	-	TRBV28	TGTGCCAGCATTCCGTTGCCGGGACAGGGACGGGATACGCAGTATTTT	CASIPLPGQGRDTQYF
TRBD1	TRBJ1-5	-	TRBV7-9	TGTGCCAGCAGCACCGGGACAGTTCACCAGCCCCAGCATTTT	CASSTGTVHQPQHF
TRBD1	TRBJ1-6	-	TRBV4-2	TGTGCCAGCAGCTCGGGACAGGGCCATTCACCCCTCCACTTT	CASSSGQGHSPLHF
-	TRBJ2-4	once	TRBV10-2	TGCGCCAGCAGTGGCGGCGCCGACATTCAGTACTTC	CASSGGADIQYF
TRBD1	TRBJ1-1	-	TRBV27	TGTGCCAGCAGTTTATCACAGGGGATGAACACTGAAGCTTTCTTT	CASSLSQGMNTEAFF
-	TRBJ1-1	-	TRBV29-1	TGCAGCGTGGAGGGATACACTGAAGCTTTCTTT	CSVEGYTEAFF
-	TRBJ2-7	-	TRBV7-2	TGTGCCAGCAGCTTAGCGTCAGCGAGGCAGTACTTC	CASSLASARQYF
-	TRBJ1-3	-	TRBV18	TGTGCCAGCTCACCACCTGGCGGACAAGCGCCTGGAAACACCATATATTTT	CASSPPGGQAPGNTIYF
TRBD1	TRBJ1-1	few	TRBV7-8	TGTGCCAGCAGCGACGCCGGGACAGACACTGAAGCTTTCTTT	CASSDAGTDTEAFF
TRBD2	TRBJ2-3	-	TRBV5-1	TGCGCCAGCAAGGCGGGGGGAATCACAGATACGCAGTATTTT	CASKAGGITDTQYF
-	TRBJ2-7	-	TRBV30	TGTGCCTGGAGTGGTCAATACGAGCAGTACTTC	CAWSGQYEQYF
TRBD1	TRBJ1-1	-	TRBV19	TGTGCCAGTAGTAAACAGGGGGCGAGGGTATACACTGAAGCTTTCTTT	CASSKQGARVYTEAFF
TRBD2	TRBJ2-7	-	TRBV28	TGTGCCAGCAGTTTTACGGCGGGGGGGACACACGAGCAGTACTTC	CASSFTAGGTHEQYF
-	TRBJ1-2	-	TRBV15	TGTGCCACCAGCGAGGACAGACATCCTAACTATGGCTACACCTTC	CATSEDRHPNYGYTF
TRBD2	TRBJ2-2	-	TRBV19	TGTGCCAGTAGTATCGGGGGGAGGCGTACCGGGGAGCTGTTTTTT	CASSIGGRRTGELFF
-	TRBJ2-7	-	TRBV10-3	TGTGCCATCAGTGAAATGAGGAGCTCCTACGAGCAGTACTTC	CAISEMRSSYEQYF
-	TRBJ2-3	-	TRBV6-6	TGTGCCAGCAGAAGGGGAAGCACAGATACGCAGTATTTT	CASRRGSTDTQYF
-	TRBJ2-3	-	TRBV24-1	TGTGCCACCAGCACAGGTTTTACAGATACGCAGTATTTT	CATSTGFTDTQYF
-	TRBJ1-3	-	TRBV28	TGTGCCAGCAGTTTCGGTTCGGCAGGGCAGTCTGGAAACACCATATATTTT	CASSFGSAGQSGNTIYF
TRBD2	TRBJ2-2	-	TRBV7-2	TGTGCCAGCAGCTTGGGGTCGGGAGGGACCGGGGAGCTGTTTTTT	CASSLGSGGTGELFF
-	TRBJ2-3	-	TRBV3-1/TRBV3-2	TGTGCCAGCAGCCACGGGGGAAGCACAGATACGCAGTATTTT	CASSHGGSTDTQYF
-	TRBJ1-5	-	TRBV9	TGTGCCAGCAGCCTAGGGAGCACTCAGCCCCAGCATTTT	CASSLGSTQPQHF
TRBD2	TRBJ2-7	-	TRBV14	TGTGCCAGCAGCCAATGGGGGGGAGCCTACGAGCAGTACTTC	CASSQWGGAYEQYF
TRBD2	TRBJ2-3	-	TRBV2	TGTGCCAGCAGTGATCTAGCGGGGGTGGATAGGGATACGCAGTATTTT	CASSDLAGVDRDTQYF
-	TRBJ2-5	-	TRBV3-1/TRBV3-2	TGTGCCAGCAGCCAAGAGGCGGCTGGGGAGACCCAGTACTTC	CASSQEAAGETQYF
-	TRBJ1-2	-	TRBV19	TGTGCCAGTACGGGGATTTGGAGTAACTATGGCTACACCTTC	CASTGIWSNYGYTF
TRBD1	TRBJ1-1	-	TRBV19	TGTGCCAGTAGTCCAGGGGGCACTGAAGCTTTCTTT	CASSPGGTEAFF
-	TRBJ2-7	once	TRBV6-5	TGTGCCAGCAGTCGACTAGTGTCTGGTGAGCAGTACTTC	CASSRLVSGEQYF
TRBD1	TRBJ1-1	-	TRBV18	TGTGCCAGCTCACTGGGACAGGGGACAACTGAAGCTTTCTTT	CASSLGQGTTEAFF
TRBD2	TRBJ2-7	-	TRBV6-6	TGTGCGTCCAACTTTCGCGGGGGGGCTCCCTACGAGCAGTACTTC	CASNFRGGAPYEQYF
TRBD2	TRBJ2-4	-	TRBV18	TGTGCCAGCTCACCACGGGGACTAGCGGGGGAAGTCATTCAGTACTTC	CASSPRGLAGEVIQYF
-	TRBJ2-7	-	TRBV27	TGTGCCAGCAGTTCAACGACAGGCTTTAGTTTCGAGCAGTACTTC	CASSSTTGFSFEQYF
TRBD2	TRBJ2-2	few	TRBV5-4	TGTGCCAGCAGCCCGGGGGGGCAGAACACCGGGGAGCTGTTTTTT	CASSPGGQNTGELFF
TRBD2	TRBJ2-5	-	TRBV5-1	TGCGCCAGCAGCTTGGCTTGGACTAGCGGGGGGGAGCAAGAGACCCAGTACTTC	CASSLAWTSGGEQETQYF